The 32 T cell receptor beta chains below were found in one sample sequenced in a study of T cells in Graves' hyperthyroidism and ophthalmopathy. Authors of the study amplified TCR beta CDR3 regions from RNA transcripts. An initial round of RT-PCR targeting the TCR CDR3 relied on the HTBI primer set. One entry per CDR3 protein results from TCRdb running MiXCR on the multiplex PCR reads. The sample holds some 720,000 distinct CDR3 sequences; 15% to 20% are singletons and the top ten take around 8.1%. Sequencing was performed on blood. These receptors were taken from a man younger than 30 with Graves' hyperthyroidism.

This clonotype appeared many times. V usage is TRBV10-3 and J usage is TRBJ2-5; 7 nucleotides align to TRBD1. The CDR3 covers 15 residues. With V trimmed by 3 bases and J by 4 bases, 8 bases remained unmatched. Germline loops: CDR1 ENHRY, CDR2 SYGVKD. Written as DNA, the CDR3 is TGTGCCATCAGTGACCCGACAGGGCGGAGAGAGACCCAGTACTTC. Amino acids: CAISDPTGRRETQYF.

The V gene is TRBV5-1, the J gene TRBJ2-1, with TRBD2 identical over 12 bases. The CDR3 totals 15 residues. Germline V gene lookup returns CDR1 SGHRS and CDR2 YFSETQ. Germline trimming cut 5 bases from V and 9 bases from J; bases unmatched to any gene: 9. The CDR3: CASRPTGLAGPEQFF. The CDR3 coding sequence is TGCGCCAGCAGACCCACAGGACTAGCGGGACCTGAGCAGTTCTTC.

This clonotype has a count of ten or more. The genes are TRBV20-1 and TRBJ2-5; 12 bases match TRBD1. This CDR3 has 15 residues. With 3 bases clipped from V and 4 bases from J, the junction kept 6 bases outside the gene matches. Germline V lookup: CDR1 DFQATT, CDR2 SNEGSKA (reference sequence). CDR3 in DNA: TGCAGTGCTAGGGGGGACAGGGGGCCGCGAGAGACCCAGTACTTC. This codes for CSARGDRGPRETQYF.

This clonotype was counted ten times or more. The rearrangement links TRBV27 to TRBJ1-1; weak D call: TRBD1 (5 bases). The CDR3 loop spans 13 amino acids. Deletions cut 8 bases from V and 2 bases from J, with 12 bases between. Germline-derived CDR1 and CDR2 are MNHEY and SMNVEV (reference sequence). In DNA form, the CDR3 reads TGTGCCAGCTGCACAGGCCTTAACACTGAAGCTTTCTTT. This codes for CASCTGLNTEAFF.

The CDR3 DNA follows: TGTGCCAGCAGTTACTCGGACAACTACGAGCAGTACTTC. Encoded protein: CASSYSDNYEQYF. The chain links TRBV6-2 or TRBV6-3 to TRBJ2-7; D might be TRBD1 (5 bases). The CDR3 totals 13 residues. Germline V gene lookup returns CDR1 MNHEY and CDR2 SVGEGT. V was cut by 0 bases and J by 3 bases, with 6 bases left in between.

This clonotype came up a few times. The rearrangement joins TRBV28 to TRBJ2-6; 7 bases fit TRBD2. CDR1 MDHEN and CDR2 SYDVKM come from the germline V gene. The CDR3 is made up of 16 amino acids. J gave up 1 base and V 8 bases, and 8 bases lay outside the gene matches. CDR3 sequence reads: CASYPGGSSGANVLTF. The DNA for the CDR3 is TGTGCCAGCTACCCGGGAGGTTCTTCTGGGGCCAACGTCCTGACTTTC.

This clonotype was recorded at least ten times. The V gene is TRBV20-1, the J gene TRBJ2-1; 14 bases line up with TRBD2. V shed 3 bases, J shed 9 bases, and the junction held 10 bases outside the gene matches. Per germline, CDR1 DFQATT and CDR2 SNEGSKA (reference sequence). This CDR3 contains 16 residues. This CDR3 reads CSASAPGLAGAGEQFF. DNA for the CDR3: TGCAGTGCTAGCGCACCGGGACTAGCGGGAGCGGGTGAGCAGTTCTTC.

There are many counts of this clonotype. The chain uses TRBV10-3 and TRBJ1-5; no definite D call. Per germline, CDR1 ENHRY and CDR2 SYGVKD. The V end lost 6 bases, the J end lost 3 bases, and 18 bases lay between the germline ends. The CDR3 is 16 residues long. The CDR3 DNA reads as TGTGCCATCAGGGCTGGGCCGGGGAATCCCAATCAGCCCCAGCATTTT. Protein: CAIRAGPGNPNQPQHF.

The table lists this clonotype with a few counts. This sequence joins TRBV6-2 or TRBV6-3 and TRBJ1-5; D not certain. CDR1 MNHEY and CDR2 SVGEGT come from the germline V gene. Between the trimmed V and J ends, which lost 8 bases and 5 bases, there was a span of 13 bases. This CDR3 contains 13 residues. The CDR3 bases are TGTGCCAGCGGGCCGATCTCCTATCAGCCCCAGCATTTT. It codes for CASGPISYQPQHF.

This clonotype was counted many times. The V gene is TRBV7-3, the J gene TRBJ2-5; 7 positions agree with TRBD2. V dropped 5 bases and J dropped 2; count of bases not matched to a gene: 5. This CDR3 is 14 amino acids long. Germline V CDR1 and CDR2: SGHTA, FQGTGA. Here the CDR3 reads CASSPLAAQETQYF. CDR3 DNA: TGTGCCAGCAGCCCGCTAGCGGCTCAAGAGACCCAGTACTTC.

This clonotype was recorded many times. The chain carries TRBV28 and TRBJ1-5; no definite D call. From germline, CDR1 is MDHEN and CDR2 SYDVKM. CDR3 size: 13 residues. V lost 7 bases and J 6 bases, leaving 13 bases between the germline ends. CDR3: CASIRAGGQPQHF. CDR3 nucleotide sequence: TGTGCCAGCATCCGGGCGGGAGGTCAGCCCCAGCATTTT.

Written as DNA, the CDR3 is TGTGCCAGCAAGTCGGACAGCTACTATGGCTACACCTTC. Encoded protein: CASKSDSYYGYTF. V is TRBV6-2 or TRBV6-3 and J is TRBJ1-2, with a tentative D call TRBD1 (6 bases). Germline assignment: CDR1 MNHEY and CDR2 SVGEGT. The CDR3 has 13 amino acids. V dropped 7 bases and J dropped 3 bases, with 12 bases sitting between them.

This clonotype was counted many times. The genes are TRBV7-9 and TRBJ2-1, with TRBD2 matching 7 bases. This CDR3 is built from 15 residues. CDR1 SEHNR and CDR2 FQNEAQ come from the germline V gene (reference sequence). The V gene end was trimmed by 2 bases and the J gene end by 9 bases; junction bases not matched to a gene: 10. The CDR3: CASSLMRNGEGEQFF. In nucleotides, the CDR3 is TGTGCCAGCAGCTTAATGCGGAACGGGGAGGGTGAGCAGTTCTTC.

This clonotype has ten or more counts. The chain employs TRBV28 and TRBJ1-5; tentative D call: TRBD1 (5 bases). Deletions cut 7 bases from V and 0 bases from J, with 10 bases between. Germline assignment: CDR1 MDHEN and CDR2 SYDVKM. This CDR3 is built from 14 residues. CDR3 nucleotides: TGTGCCAGCACACCAGGGTATAGCAATCAGCCCCAGCATTTT. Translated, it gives CASTPGYSNQPQHF.

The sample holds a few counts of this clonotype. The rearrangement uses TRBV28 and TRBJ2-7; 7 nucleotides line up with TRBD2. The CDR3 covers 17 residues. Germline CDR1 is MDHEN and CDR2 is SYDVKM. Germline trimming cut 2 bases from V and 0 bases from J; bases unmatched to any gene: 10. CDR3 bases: TGTGCCAGCAGTTTACCTATAGCGGGTTCTAGCTCCTACGAGCAGTACTTC. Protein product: CASSLPIAGSSSYEQYF.

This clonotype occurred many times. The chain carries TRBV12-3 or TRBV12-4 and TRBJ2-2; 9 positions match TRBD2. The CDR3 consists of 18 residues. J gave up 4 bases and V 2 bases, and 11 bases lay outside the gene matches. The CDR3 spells CASSLSDTSGWATGELFF. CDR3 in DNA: TGTGCCAGCAGTTTATCCGACACTAGCGGGTGGGCCACCGGGGAGCTGTTTTTT.

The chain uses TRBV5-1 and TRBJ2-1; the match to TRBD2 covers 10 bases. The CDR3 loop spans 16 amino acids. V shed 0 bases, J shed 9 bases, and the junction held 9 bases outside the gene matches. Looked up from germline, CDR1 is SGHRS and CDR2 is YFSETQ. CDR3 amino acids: CASSLEPAGGPREQFF. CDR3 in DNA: TGCGCCAGCAGCTTGGAACCAGCGGGAGGGCCCCGTGAGCAGTTCTTC.

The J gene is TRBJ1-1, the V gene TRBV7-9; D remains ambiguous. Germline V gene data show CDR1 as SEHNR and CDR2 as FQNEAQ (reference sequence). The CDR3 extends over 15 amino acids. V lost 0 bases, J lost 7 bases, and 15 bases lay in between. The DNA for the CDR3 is TGTGCCAGCAGCTTAGCGGTTCACGAAATAGATGAAGCTTTCTTT. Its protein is CASSLAVHEIDEAFF.

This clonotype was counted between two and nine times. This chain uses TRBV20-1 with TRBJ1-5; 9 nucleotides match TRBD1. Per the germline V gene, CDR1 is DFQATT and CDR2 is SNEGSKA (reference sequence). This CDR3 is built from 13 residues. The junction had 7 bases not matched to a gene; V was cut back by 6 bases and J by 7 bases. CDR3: CSANGQGSQPQHF. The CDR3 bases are TGCAGTGCCAACGGACAGGGGAGCCAGCCCCAGCATTTT.

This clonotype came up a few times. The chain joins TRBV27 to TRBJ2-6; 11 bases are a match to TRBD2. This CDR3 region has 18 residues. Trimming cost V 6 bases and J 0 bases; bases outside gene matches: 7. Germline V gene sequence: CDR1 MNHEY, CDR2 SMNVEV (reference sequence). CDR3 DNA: TGTGCCAGCAGCGGACTAGCGGGCCCTACCTCTGGGGCCAACGTCCTGACTTTC. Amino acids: CASSGLAGPTSGANVLTF.

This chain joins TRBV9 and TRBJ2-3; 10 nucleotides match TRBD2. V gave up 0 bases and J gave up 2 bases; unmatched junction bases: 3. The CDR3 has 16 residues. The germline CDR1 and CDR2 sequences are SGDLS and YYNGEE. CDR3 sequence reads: CASSVGTSGVTDTQYF. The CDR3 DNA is TGTGCCAGCAGCGTAGGCACTAGCGGGGTCACAGATACGCAGTATTTT. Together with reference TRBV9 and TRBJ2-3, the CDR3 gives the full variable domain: DSGVTQTPKHLITATGQRVTLRCSPRSGDLSVYWYQQSLDQGLQFLIQYYNGEERAKGNILERFSAQQFPDLHSELNLSSLELGDSALYFCASSVGTSGVTDTQYFGPGTRLTVL.

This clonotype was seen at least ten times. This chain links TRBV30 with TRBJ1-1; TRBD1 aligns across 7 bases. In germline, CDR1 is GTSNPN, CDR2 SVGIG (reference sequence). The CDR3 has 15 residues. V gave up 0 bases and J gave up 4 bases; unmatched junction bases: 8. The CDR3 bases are TGTGCCTGGAGTGTACTTTTCAGGGGGGTCACTGAAGCTTTCTTT. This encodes CAWSVLFRGVTEAFF.

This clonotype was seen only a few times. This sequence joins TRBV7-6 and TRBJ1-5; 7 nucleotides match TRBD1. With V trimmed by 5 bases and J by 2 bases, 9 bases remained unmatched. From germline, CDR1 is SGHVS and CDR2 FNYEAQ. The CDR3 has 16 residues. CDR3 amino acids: CASSELQGNGNQPQHF. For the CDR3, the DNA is TGTGCCAGCAGCGAGTTACAGGGGAACGGCAATCAGCCCCAGCATTTT. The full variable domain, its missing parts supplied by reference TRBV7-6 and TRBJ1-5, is GAGVSQSPRYKVTKRGQDVALRCDPISGHVSLYWYRQALGQGPEFLTYFNYEAQQDKSGLPNDRFSAERPEGSISTLTIQRTEQRDSAMYRCASSELQGNGNQPQHFGDGTRLSIL.

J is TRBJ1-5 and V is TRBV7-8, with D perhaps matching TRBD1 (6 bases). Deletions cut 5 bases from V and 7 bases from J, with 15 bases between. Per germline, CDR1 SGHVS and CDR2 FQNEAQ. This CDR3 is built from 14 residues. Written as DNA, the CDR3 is TGTGCCAGCAGCCACGGGACATCGTTCCAGCCCCAGCATTTT. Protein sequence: CASSHGTSFQPQHF.

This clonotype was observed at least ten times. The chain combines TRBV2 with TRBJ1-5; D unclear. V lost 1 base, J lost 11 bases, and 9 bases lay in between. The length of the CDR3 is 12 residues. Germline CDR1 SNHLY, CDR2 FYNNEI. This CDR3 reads CASSEGKWAQHF. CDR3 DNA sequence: TGTGCCAGCAGTGAAGGCAAGTGGGCCCAGCATTTT.

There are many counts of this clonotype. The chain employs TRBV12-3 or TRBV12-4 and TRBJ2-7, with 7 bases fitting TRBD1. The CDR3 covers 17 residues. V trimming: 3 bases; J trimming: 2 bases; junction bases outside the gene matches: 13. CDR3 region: CASSLTPVGDRTYEQYF. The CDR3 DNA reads TGTGCCAGCAGTTTGACACCAGTAGGGGACAGAACCTACGAGCAGTACTTC.

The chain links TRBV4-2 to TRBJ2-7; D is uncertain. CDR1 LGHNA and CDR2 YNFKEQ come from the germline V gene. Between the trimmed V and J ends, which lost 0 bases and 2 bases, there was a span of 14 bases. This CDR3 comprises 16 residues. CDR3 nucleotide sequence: TGTGCCAGCAGCCAAGAAGGTGTGAGAGGAGCCTACGAGCAGTACTTC. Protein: CASSQEGVRGAYEQYF.

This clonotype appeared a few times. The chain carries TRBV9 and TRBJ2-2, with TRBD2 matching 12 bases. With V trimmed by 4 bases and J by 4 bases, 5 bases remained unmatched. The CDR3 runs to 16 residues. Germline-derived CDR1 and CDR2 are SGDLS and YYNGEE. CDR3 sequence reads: CASSTRLAGATGELFF. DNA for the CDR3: TGTGCCAGCAGCACGCGACTAGCGGGAGCCACCGGGGAGCTGTTTTTT.

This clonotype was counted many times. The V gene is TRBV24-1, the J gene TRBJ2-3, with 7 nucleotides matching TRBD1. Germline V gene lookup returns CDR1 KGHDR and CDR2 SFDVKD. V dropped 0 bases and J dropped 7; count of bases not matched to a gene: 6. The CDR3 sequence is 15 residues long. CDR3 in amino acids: CATSDLRQGSNTQYF. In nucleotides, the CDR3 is TGTGCCACCAGTGATTTGCGACAGGGCTCGAATACGCAGTATTTT.

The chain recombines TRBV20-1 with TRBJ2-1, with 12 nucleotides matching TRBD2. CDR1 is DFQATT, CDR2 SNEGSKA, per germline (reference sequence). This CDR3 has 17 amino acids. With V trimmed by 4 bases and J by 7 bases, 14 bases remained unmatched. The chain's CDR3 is CSAIRLAGGPGENEQFF. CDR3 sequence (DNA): TGCAGTGCTATTAGGCTAGCGGGAGGGCCAGGAGAAAATGAGCAGTTCTTC.

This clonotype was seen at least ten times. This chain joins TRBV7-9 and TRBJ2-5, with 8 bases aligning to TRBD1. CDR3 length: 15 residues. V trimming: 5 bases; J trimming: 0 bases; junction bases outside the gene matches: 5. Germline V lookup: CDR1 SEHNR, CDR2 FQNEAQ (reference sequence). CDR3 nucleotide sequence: TGTGCCAGCAGCGGGGACAGGACAAACCAAGAGACCCAGTACTTC. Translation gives CASSGDRTNQETQYF.

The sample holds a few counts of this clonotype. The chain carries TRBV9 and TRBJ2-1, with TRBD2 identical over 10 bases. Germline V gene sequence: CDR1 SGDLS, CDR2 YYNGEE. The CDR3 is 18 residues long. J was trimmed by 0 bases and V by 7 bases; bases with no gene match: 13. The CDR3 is CASSEVAGGLSSYNEQFF. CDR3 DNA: TGTGCCAGCTCGGAGGTAGCGGGAGGTCTAAGCTCCTACAATGAGCAGTTCTTC.